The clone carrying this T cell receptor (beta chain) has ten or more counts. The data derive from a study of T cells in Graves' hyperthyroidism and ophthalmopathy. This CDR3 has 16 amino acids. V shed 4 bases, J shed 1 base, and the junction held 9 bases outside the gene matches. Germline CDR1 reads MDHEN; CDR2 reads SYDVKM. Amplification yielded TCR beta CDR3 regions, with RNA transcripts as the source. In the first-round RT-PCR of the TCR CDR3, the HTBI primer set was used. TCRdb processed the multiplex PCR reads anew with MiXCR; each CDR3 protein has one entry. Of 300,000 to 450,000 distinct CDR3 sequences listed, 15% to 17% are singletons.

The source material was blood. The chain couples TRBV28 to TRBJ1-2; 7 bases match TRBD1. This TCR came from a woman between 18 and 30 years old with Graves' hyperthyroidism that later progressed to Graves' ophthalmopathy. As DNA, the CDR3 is TGTGCCAGCAGTTCCCCTTTGGGACAGTATAACTATGGCTACACCTTC. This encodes CASSSPLGQYNYGYTF.